This passage covers 25 T cell receptor beta chains from one sample sequenced in a study of beta chain features in type 1 diabetes. Expressed TCRB transcripts were sequenced after all isolated RNA was converted to cDNA. The assay was immunoSEQ multiplex PCR, and TCRdb's table has in-frame clones only and misses some. The data show just over 600,000 clones, with around a sixth seen just once and approximately 0.093% held by the top ten. Material for sequencing was naive CD4+ T cells from blood. The receptors shown here come from a man between 18 and 35 years old in good health.

Notes on this clone: Different DNA sequences within this sample yield the same CDR3. The V call is TRBV28, the J call TRBJ1-1; D not resolved. V was pared by 2 bases and J by 4 bases, with 5 bases between. The CDR3 loop spans 12 amino acids. CDR1 and CDR2 from the germline V gene are MDHEN and SYDVKM. For the CDR3, the DNA is TGTGCCAGCAGTTTACTTGGCACTGAAGCTTTCTTT. Translation: CASSLLGTEAFF.

Worth noting for this clone: This sample also contains other DNA sequences that code for the same CDR3. V usage is TRBV9 and J usage is TRBJ2-5; D gene unclear. Germline CDR1 is SGDLS and CDR2 is YYNGEE. This CDR3 has 13 residues. The V gene lost 0 bases and the J gene lost 5 bases, with 8 bases spanning the gap. CDR3 in DNA: TGTGCCAGCAGCGTAGGACTTCGGGAGACCCAGTACTTC. Protein product: CASSVGLRETQYF.

The rearrangement joins TRBV7-2 to TRBJ2-1; perhaps TRBD1 as D (6 bases). The CDR3 is 16 residues long. V was pared by 6 bases and J by 5 bases, with 20 bases between. Germline V gives CDR1 SGHTA, CDR2 FQGNSA. In DNA, the CDR3 is TGTGCCAGCAGGGGACCGGGACAAGGATCTGACAATGAGCAGTTCTTC. It yields the protein CASRGPGQGSDNEQFF.

This clone has just a few counts. The gene calls are TRBV4-3 and TRBJ1-6; D gene uncertain. The CDR3 covers 12 residues. Germline V gene lookup returns CDR1 LGHNA and CDR2 YSLEER. Trimming cost V 0 bases and J 9 bases, with 3 bases left between them. The CDR3 spells CASSQDFSPLHF. The CDR3 DNA follows: TGCGCCAGCAGCCAAGATTTTTCACCCCTCCACTTT.

This clone was detected only a few times. The rearrangement uses TRBV4-2 and TRBJ1-2, with D tentatively TRBD1 (5 bases). Germline lookup yields CDR1 LGHNA and CDR2 YNFKEQ. This CDR3 is built from 17 residues. V dropped 1 base and J dropped 5 bases, with 20 bases sitting between them. In DNA, the CDR3 is TGTGCCAGCAGCCAAGTACCTAGGGGCAGGGCGGGGTATGGCTACACCTTC. This sequence encodes CASSQVPRGRAGYGYTF.

This clone was seen a few times. The rearrangement uses TRBV29-1 and TRBJ2-1, with D hard to call. Germline V lookup: CDR1 SQVTM, CDR2 ANQGSEA. The CDR3 sequence is 13 residues long. Trimming took 5 bases from V and 1 from J, leaving 9 bases between them. This chain's CDR3 is CSVSPGSYNEQFF. As DNA, the CDR3 is TGCAGCGTTTCGCCTGGTTCCTACAATGAGCAGTTCTTC.

This clone came up a few times. The gene calls are TRBV10-3 and TRBJ2-5, with 7 positions matching TRBD1. The trim removed 5 bases at V and 4 bases at J, leaving 4 bases unmatched. This CDR3 is 13 amino acids long. Germline CDR1 is ENHRY and CDR2 is SYGVKD. The CDR3 region is CAISFKGAETQYF. For the CDR3, the DNA is TGTGCCATCAGTTTCAAGGGGGCAGAGACCCAGTACTTC.

The chain couples TRBV10-3 to TRBJ2-3, with no clear D. V was cut by 7 bases and J by 1 base, with 9 bases left in between. Germline V gene lookup returns CDR1 ENHRY and CDR2 SYGVKD. The CDR3 sequence is 13 residues long. CDR3: CAINWARTDTQYF. As DNA, the CDR3 is TGTGCCATCAATTGGGCCCGCACAGATACGCAGTATTTT.

The chain couples TRBV5-4 to TRBJ2-2; 8 nucleotides line up with TRBD1. The germline V gene encodes CDR1 SGHNT and CDR2 YYREEE (reference sequence). With V trimmed by 4 bases and J by 0 bases, 8 bases remained unmatched. The CDR3 is 17 residues long. The CDR3 reads CASSIGQGDANTGELFF. The DNA of the CDR3 is TGTGCCAGCAGCATCGGACAGGGCGACGCGAACACCGGGGAGCTGTTTTTT. Full variable domain (missing parts from reference TRBV5-4 and TRBJ2-2): ETGVTQSPTHLIKTRGQQVTLRCSSQSGHNTVSWYQQALGQGPQFIFQYYREEENGRGNFPPRFSGLQFPNYSSELNVNALELDDSALYLCASSIGQGDANTGELFFGEGSRLTVL.

The chain links TRBV7-2 to TRBJ2-7; 8 bases agree with TRBD1. Germline CDR1 SGHTA, CDR2 FQGNSA. This CDR3 has 16 residues. V was pared by 0 bases and J by 2 bases, with 6 bases of the junction left unmatched. The CDR3 spells CASSLAMGQATYEQYF. As DNA, the CDR3 is TGTGCCAGCAGCTTAGCCATGGGACAGGCTACCTACGAGCAGTACTTC.

In this sample, this clone turned up a few times. The genes are TRBV9 and TRBJ1-6, with D tentatively TRBD1 (5 bases). V was shortened by 0 bases and J by 10 bases, with 14 bases between the two germline ends. There are 15 residues in the CDR3. Germline CDR1 is SGDLS and CDR2 is YYNGEE. As DNA, the CDR3 is TGTGCCAGCAGCGTAGCTACGCGGGGCCCATCACCCCTCCACTTT. This gives the protein CASSVATRGPSPLHF.

This clone came up a few times. The chain carries TRBV7-9 and TRBJ1-2; D is undetermined. From germline, CDR1 is SEHNR and CDR2 FQNEAQ (reference sequence). The CDR3 runs to 13 residues. V gave up 5 bases and J gave up 5 bases, with 12 bases separating them. CDR3 amino acids: CASSPTGFYGYTF. DNA of the CDR3: TGTGCCAGCAGCCCCACCGGGTTTTATGGCTACACCTTC.

This clone was counted between two and nine times. V and J are TRBV9 and TRBJ2-3, with TRBD2 matching over 7 bases. The CDR3 contains 17 residues. The ends lost 3 bases at V and 1 base at J; junction bases unmatched: 11. Germline V gives CDR1 SGDLS, CDR2 YYNGEE. The CDR3 is CASSAPGRGFGTDTQYF. For the CDR3, the DNA is TGTGCCAGCAGCGCCCCTGGGAGGGGTTTCGGCACAGATACGCAGTATTTT.

The chain combines TRBV23-1 with TRBJ1-4, with a possible D match to TRBD1 (5 bases). TRBV23-1 is designated an ORF whose function remains uncertain. V was cut by 1 base and J by 4 bases, with 13 bases left in between. The CDR3 has 16 residues. The CDR3 sequence: CASSQFIRGCNEKLFF. DNA of the CDR3: TGCGCCAGCAGTCAATTTATAAGGGGATGTAATGAAAAACTGTTTTTT.

This clone was detected only a few times. This rearrangement joins TRBV7-9 to TRBJ2-5, with 8 bases lining up with TRBD2. CDR1 and CDR2 from the germline V gene are SEHNR and FQNEAQ (reference sequence). Germline trimming cut 1 base from V and 1 base from J; bases unmatched to any gene: 11. The CDR3 totals 18 residues. This chain's CDR3 is CASSLVALLAGGQETQYF. The CDR3 coding sequence is TGTGCCAGCAGCTTAGTTGCCCTACTGGCGGGGGGCCAAGAGACCCAGTACTTC.

This clone was detected only a few times. V usage is TRBV27 and J usage is TRBJ2-1; the D gene is possibly TRBD2 (5 bases). Per germline, CDR1 MNHEY and CDR2 SMNVEV (reference sequence). The length of the CDR3 is 14 residues. The V gene lost 6 bases and the J gene lost 1 base, with 10 bases spanning the gap. CDR3 sequence: CASSPRGSYNEQFF. CDR3 bases: TGTGCCAGCAGCCCCCGAGGGTCCTACAATGAGCAGTTCTTC.

This clone was seen a handful of times. The V and J genes are TRBV7-6 and TRBJ1-2; D is unresolved. CDR3 length: 13 amino acids. Germline loops: CDR1 SGHVS, CDR2 FNYEAQ. Trimming shortened V by 5 bases and J by 0 bases, and 7 bases separated the two germline ends. CDR3 nucleotide sequence: TGTGCCAGCAGCCCATCCCCTAACTATGGCTACACCTTC. Residues: CASSPSPNYGYTF.

J is TRBJ2-3 and V is TRBV10-3; 10 bases fit TRBD2. Looked up from germline, CDR1 is ENHRY and CDR2 is SYGVKD. J was trimmed by 5 bases and V by 4 bases; bases with no gene match: 3. The CDR3 runs to 14 residues. The CDR3 loop is CAISGLAGVDTQYF. CDR3 DNA sequence: TGTGCCATCAGTGGGCTAGCGGGGGTAGATACGCAGTATTTT.

The CDR3 sequence: CASSFDRGLYEQYF. The CDR3 coding sequence is TGTGCCAGCAGTTTCGACAGGGGGCTTTACGAGCAGTACTTC. The V gene is TRBV27, the J gene TRBJ2-7; 10 positions agree with TRBD1. Germline-derived CDR1 and CDR2 are MNHEY and SMNVEV (reference sequence). There are 14 residues in the CDR3. V lost 3 bases to trimming and J lost 4 bases; unmatched junction nucleotides: 3.

DNA of the CDR3: TGTGCCATCTCCGGGACATCGAGCTCCTACGAGCAGTACTTC. The encoded protein is CAISGTSSSYEQYF. The chain uses TRBV10-3 and TRBJ2-7, with D perhaps TRBD1 (6 bases). This CDR3 has 14 residues. V lost 8 bases, J lost 0 bases, and 14 bases lay in between. CDR1 and CDR2 from the germline V gene are ENHRY and SYGVKD.

This clone was picked up many times. Within the sample, other DNA sequences also encode this same CDR3. This rearrangement joins TRBV14 to TRBJ2-7; the D gene could be TRBD1 or TRBD2 (5 bases each). This CDR3 is 14 amino acids long. The ends were cut back, 4 bases at V and 6 bases at J, with 16 bases in the middle. The germline CDR1 and CDR2 sequences are SGHDN and FVKESK. The DNA of the CDR3 is TGTGCCAGCAGCCCATACGGGGCACCCTCCGAGCAGTACTTC. Translated, it gives CASSPYGAPSEQYF.

This chain connects TRBV7-9 to TRBJ1-2; D not certain. Germline V gives CDR1 SEHNR, CDR2 FQNEAQ (reference sequence). The CDR3 is 13 amino acids. Deletions cut 2 bases from V and 4 bases from J, with 8 bases between. The CDR3 DNA sequence: TGTGCCAGCAGCTTAATCGGTCCCTATGGCTACACCTTC. Translated: CASSLIGPYGYTF.

This clone was recorded a few times. V gene TRBV29-1 combines with J gene TRBJ1-2; no firm D call. The length of the CDR3 is 16 residues. V was trimmed by 5 bases and J by 2 bases, leaving 21 bases between them. Per germline, CDR1 SQVTM and CDR2 ANQGSEA. CDR3 bases: TGCAGCGTTCGAGGTCTTGGAGGTGAAGAAAACTATGGCTACACCTTC. Its translation: CSVRGLGGEENYGYTF.

This clone was detected only a few times. This chain's CDR3 is CASSFQLAGAYEQYF. CDR3 bases: TGCGCCAGCAGCTTCCAACTAGCGGGGGCCTACGAGCAGTACTTC. The chain employs TRBV5-1 and TRBJ2-7; 11 nucleotides match TRBD2. Germline assignment: CDR1 SGHRS and CDR2 YFSETQ. The CDR3 covers 15 residues. The V gene end was trimmed by 2 bases and the J gene end by 2 bases; junction bases not matched to a gene: 3.

This sequence joins TRBV25-1 and TRBJ1-2; TRBD1 is a possible D gene (6 bases). The CDR3 runs 15 residues. Germline V gene sequence: CDR1 MGHDK, CDR2 SYGVNS. The V end lost 1 base, the J end lost 4 bases, and 13 bases lay between the germline ends. The CDR3 region has the DNA TGTGCCAGCAGTGAATCCTCCAGGGGCGGCTATGGCTACACCTTC. This encodes CASSESSRGGYGYTF.